This T cell receptor (beta chain) was retrieved from a study of neurological immune-mediated disorders. TCRdb reanalysed the 5' RACE reads using MiXCR and keeps one entry per CDR3 protein. The table lists about 59,000 distinct CDR3 sequences, about 13% of them singletons. CDR1 LGHNA and CDR2 YNFKEQ come from the germline V gene. With 0 bases clipped from V and 3 bases from J, the junction kept 5 bases outside the gene matches. The CDR3 extends over 16 amino acids. This clonotype appeared many times. Sequences were obtained from PBMCs. This sequence joins TRBV4-2 and TRBJ1-5; 7 nucleotides align to TRBD1. This sequence originates from a woman aged 60-75 years with HTLV-1-associated myelopathy (HAM/TSP). This chain's CDR3 is CASSQDAGGNNQPQHF. The CDR3 DNA reads as TGTGCCAGCAGCCAAGACGCAGGGGGAAACAATCAGCCCCAGCATTTT.